This section outlines one T cell receptor beta chain sequence together with its context. This entry comes from a study of blood T cell repertoires in COVID-19. The wider study: PBMCs, B-cell-depleted T cells, or T cells were the source of the cDNA or gDNA that made up the material.

Germline CDR1 and CDR2: SGHKS and YYEKEE (reference sequence). This CDR3 is built from 15 residues. V gave up 0 bases and J gave up 10 bases, with 18 bases separating them. Some clones are missing from TCRdb's copy, which holds only in-frame ones; the method was immunoSEQ multiplex PCR. The sample holds approximately 150,000 clones, about four fifths seen once. The sequenced sample consisted of peripheral blood. This clonotype was sampled from a man between 60 and 75 years old with active or convalescent COVID-19. The V and J genes are TRBV5-5 and TRBJ2-3, with D perhaps TRBD1 (6 bases). In DNA, the CDR3 is TGTGCCAGCAGCTTGGAAGGGGGACGGAGGCAACCGCAGTATTTT. It specifies CASSLEGGRRQPQYF.